Here is one TCR beta chain with its context. It has no known antigen specificity. Qualities for individual bases were not recorded, and no much larger clone is one base off. This sample was included in a study of blood T cell repertoires in COVID-19 (dated by TCRdb to 2018 to 2020). Broadly, across the study: Collaborator samples came from the United States, Italy and Spain and covered acute and convalescent phases of COVID-19. The dataset comprised deeply sampled blood TCRbeta repertoires from subjects exposed to, actively infected with, or recovered from COVID-19. Where HLA class I and class II types were available, the types were taken from metadata supplied by the sample provider, not from assay-based typing. The material from the prospective study consisted of cDNA or gDNA derived from T cells, B-cell-depleted T cells, or PBMCs. Samples were obtained from the ongoing ImmuneRACE study (first 160 participants) and from over 1,000 subjects provided by 6 global collaborators. The repertoires were made available in a free public database intended to serve as a resource for research on the immune response to SARS-CoV-2. Sample metadata almost always included a de-identified subject ID, COVID-19 status, age in years and sex.

The collaborating institutions used their own protocols to collect whole blood in K2EDTA tubes. Collaborator samples were shipped for TCRbeta analysis as frozen whole blood, isolated PBMCs, or DNA extracted from either sample type. TCRbeta CDR3 regions were amplified from genomic DNA by means of the immunoSEQ Assay, a bias-controlled multiplex PCR. In the authors' own workflow: The number of nucleated cells in each sample was estimated by amplification of reference gene primers within the assay. Sequence reads were collapsed and filtered to measure the absolute abundance of every unique TCRbeta CDR3 rearrangement. For each sample, productive Simpson clonality was calculated as the square root of Simpson's diversity index across productive rearrangements. In its TCRdb copy, this immuneACCESS table keeps in-frame sequences only and misses some clones. Where compared with another copy, unresolved V genes explain less than half of these, and the others have no known cause. Clonal size and the V and J genes are those of that table, whereas D and trimming came from the DNA. The table for this sample lists about 49,000 clones; about 83% of them were counted only once. The ten largest clones capture 1.6% of the sample.

The investigation overall reported the following: The quantity of clinical and demographic metadata differed by source and by participant and was supplied without curation.

Based on the germline V gene, the CDR1 and CDR2 sequences are MDHEN and SYDVKM. Spanning cysteine to phenylalanine, the CDR3 consists of 14 amino acids. CDR3 DNA only is kept here, 42 bases in frame from base 1. The junction shows trimming of 6 bases on V and 6 bases on J, and the gene matches do not reach 8 bases of it. The sequence derives from a man aged 50-59 years with acute or convalescent COVID-19. The specimen was peripheral blood. The rearrangement combines TRBV28 with TRBJ2-3; TRBD2 agrees with 8 junctional bases. For the CDR3, the sequence is CASSNGGAPDTQYF. DNA sequence: TGTGCCAGCAGCAACGGGGGGGCCCCCGATACGCAGTATTTT.